This TCR beta chain was sequenced for a study of tumor-infiltrating lymphocytes in primary liver carcinoma. Across the whole study: Patients underwent resection of primary liver carcinoma. Recorded tumor stage was T1-T3 N0M0, with diameters of about 4 to 11 cm.

Starting material of 400 to 600 ng total RNA yielded TCR beta cDNA via a constant-region primer. It was through three nested multiplex PCR rounds of slightly modified ARM-PCR that TCR beta libraries arose. The first two PCR rounds used TRBV1-TRBV30 primers with a Cbeta primer, nine to eleven cycles each. TCRdb recomputed calls from the multiplex PCR reads with MiXCR, one row per CDR3 protein. The data show 300,000 to 350,000 distinct CDR3 sequences, about two thirds seen once. Study outcomes and limitations: Tumor-adjacent and tumor-blood pairs showed less overlap than tumor region pairs.

Details on this clonotype: The antigen is undetermined. An end of the junction does not agree with germline; a read error may underlie this.

The CDR3 is made up of 15 amino acids. Germline CDR1 reads MGHRA; CDR2 reads YSYEKL. Blood RNA was derived from unsorted whole blood, and germline DNA was extracted too. The sample was peripheral blood. The TCR was taken from a man aged 35 to 55 with primary liver carcinoma and hepatitis B virus infection. The chain joins TRBV4-1 to TRBJ1-6; D not resolved. The CDR3 region is CASSQVRVSDPPLHF. As DNA, the CDR3 is TGCGCTAGCAGCCAAGTTCGGGTTTCGGATCCACCCCTCCACTTT.